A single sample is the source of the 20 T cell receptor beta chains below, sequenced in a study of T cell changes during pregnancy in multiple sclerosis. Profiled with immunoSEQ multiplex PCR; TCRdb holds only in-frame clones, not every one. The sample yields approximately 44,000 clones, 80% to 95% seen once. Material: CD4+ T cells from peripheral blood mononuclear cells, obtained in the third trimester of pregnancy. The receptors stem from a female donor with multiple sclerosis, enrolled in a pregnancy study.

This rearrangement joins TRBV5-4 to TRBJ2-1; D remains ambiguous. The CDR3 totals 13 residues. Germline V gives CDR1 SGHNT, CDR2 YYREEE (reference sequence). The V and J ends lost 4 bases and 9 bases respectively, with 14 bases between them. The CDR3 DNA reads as TGTGCCAGCAGCCTGGAAGGCCCTAGTGAGCAGTTCTTC. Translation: CASSLEGPSEQFF.

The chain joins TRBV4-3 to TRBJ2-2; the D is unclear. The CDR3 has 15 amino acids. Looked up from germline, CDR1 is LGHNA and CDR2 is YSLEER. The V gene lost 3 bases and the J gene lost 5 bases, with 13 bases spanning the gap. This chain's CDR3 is CASSHDARLTGELFF. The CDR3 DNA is TGCGCCAGCAGCCACGACGCGAGACTGACCGGGGAGCTGTTTTTT.

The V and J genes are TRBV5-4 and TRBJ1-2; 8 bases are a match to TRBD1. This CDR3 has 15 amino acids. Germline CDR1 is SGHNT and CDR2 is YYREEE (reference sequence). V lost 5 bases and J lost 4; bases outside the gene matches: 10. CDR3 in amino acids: CASSGTGQRSYGYTF. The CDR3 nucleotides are TGTGCCAGCAGTGGGACAGGCCAGAGGAGCTATGGCTACACCTTC.

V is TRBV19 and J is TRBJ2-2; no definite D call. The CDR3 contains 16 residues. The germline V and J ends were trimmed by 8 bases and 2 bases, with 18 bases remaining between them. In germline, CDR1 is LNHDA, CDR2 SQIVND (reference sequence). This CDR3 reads CASGRRSATNTGELFF. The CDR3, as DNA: TGTGCCAGTGGCCGGCGGAGCGCTACTAACACCGGGGAGCTGTTTTTT.

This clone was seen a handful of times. The CDR3 sequence is CASSSDLWNTEAFF. As DNA, the CDR3 is TGTGCCAGCAGTTCGGACTTGTGGAACACTGAAGCTTTCTTT. The chain links TRBV6-5 to TRBJ1-1; D is uncertain. Between the trimmed V and J ends, which lost 4 bases and 1 base, there was a span of 10 bases. Germline V gene data show CDR1 as MNHEY and CDR2 as SVGAGI. The CDR3 is made up of 14 amino acids.

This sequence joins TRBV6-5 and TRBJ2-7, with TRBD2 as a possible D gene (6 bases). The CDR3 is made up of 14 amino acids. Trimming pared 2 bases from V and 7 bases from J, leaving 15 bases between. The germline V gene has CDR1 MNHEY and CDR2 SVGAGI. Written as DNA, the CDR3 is TGTGCCAGCAGTTACGGTGCCCGGGGGACGGAGCAGTACTTC. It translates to CASSYGARGTEQYF.

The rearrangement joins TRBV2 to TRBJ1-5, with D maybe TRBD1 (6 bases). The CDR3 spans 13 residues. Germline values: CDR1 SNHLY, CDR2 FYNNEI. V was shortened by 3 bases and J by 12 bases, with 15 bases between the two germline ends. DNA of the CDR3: TGTGCCAGCAGTGACCCCTTCAGGGGCTACCAGCATTTT. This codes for CASSDPFRGYQHF.

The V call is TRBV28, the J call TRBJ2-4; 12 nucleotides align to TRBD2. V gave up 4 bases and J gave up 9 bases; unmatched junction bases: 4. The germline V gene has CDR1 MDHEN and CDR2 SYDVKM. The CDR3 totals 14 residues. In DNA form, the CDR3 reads TGTGCCAGCAGTTATCCTAGCGGGAGGGGCATTCAGTACTTC. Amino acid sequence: CASSYPSGRGIQYF.

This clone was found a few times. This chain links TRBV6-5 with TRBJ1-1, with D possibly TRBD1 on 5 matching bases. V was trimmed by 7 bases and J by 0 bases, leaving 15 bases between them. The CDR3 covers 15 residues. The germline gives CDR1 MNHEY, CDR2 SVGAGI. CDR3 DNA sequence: TGTGCCAGCAAGGGGAGGGGTAACATGAACACTGAAGCTTTCTTT. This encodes CASKGRGNMNTEAFF.

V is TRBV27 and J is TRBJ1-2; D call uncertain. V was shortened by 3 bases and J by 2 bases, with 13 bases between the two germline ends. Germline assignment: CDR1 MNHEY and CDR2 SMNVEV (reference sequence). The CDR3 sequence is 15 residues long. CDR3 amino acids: CASSLRPGKNYGYTF. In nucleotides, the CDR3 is TGTGCCAGCAGTTTGAGACCCGGGAAGAACTATGGCTACACCTTC.

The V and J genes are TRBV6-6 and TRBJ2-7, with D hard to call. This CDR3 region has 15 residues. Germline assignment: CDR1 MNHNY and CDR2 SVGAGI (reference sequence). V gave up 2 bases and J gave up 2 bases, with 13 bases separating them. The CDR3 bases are TGTGCCAGCAGTTACGTGGCTAGGTCAGCCTACGAGCAGTACTTC. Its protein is CASSYVARSAYEQYF.

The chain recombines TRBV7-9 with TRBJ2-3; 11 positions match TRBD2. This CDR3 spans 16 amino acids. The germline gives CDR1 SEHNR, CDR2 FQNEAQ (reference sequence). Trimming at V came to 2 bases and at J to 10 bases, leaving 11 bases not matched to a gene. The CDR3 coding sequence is TGTGCCAGCAGCTTATCCGGGACTAGCGGTGCAATTGCGCAGTATTTT. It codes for CASSLSGTSGAIAQYF.

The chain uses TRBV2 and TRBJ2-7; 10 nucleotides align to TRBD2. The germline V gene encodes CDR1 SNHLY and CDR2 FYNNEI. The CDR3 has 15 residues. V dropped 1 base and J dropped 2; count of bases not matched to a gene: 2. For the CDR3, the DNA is TGTGCCAGCAGTGAAGTAGCGGGAGGCCCCTACGAGCAGTACTTC. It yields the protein CASSEVAGGPYEQYF. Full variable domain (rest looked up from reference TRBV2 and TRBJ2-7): EPEVTQTPSHQVTQMGQEVILRCVPISNHLYFYWYRQILGQKVEFLVSFYNNEISEKSEIFDDQFSVERPDGSNFTLKIRSTKLEDSAMYFCASSEVAGGPYEQYFGPGTRLTVT.

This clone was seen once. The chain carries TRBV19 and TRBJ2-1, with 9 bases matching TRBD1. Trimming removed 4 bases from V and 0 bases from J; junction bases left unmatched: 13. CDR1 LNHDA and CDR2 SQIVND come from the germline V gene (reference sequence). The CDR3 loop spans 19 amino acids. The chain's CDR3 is CASSTTGTGSISSYNEQFF. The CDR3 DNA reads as TGTGCCAGTAGTACCACCGGGACAGGGTCTATAAGCTCCTACAATGAGCAGTTCTTC.

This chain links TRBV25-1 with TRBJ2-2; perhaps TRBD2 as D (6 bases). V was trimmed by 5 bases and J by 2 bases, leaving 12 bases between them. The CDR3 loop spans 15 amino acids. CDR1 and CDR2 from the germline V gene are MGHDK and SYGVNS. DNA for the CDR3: TGTGCCAGCAGTACGGGACTTCTAAACACCGGGGAGCTGTTTTTT. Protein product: CASSTGLLNTGELFF.

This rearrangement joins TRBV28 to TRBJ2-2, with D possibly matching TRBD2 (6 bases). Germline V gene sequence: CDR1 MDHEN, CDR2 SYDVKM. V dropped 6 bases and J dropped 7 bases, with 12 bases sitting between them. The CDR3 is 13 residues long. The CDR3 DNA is TGTGCCAGCAGGTCGGGGACTGACGGGGAGCTGTTTTTT. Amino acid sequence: CASRSGTDGELFF.

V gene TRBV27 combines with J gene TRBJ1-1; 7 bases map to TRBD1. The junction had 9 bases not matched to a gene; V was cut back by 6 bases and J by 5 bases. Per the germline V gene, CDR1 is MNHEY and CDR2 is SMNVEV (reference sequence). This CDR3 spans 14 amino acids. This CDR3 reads CASSADRRGTEAFF. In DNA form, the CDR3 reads TGTGCCAGCAGCGCGGACAGGCGAGGGACTGAAGCTTTCTTT.

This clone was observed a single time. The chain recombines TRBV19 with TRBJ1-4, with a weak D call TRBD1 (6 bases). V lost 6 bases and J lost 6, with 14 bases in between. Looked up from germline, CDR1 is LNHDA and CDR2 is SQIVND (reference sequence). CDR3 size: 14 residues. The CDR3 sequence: CASRQQTGHEKLFF. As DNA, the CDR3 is TGTGCCAGTAGGCAACAGACAGGTCATGAAAAACTGTTTTTT.

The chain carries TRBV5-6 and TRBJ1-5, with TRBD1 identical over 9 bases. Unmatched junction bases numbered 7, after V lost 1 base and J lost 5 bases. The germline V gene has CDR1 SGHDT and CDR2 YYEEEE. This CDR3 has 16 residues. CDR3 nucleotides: TGTGCCAGCAGCTTGAATCTGGGACAGGGACATCAGCCCCAGCATTTT. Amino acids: CASSLNLGQGHQPQHF.

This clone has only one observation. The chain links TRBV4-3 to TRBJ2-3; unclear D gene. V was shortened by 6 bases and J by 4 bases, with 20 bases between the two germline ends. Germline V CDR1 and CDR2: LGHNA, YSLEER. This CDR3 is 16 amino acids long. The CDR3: CASSTQLSGQADTQYF. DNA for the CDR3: TGCGCCAGCAGTACACAACTCTCCGGCCAGGCAGATACGCAGTATTTT.